This T cell receptor (beta chain) is from a study of cytomegalovirus exposure and HLA in healthy donors. Overall study results and limits: TCR beta chain V- and J-gene trimming was linked, in a later analysis, to a missense variant in DCLRE1C. Segments of the TCR beta V type were, in most cases, productive about 87% or about 30% of the time in an earlier analysis.

PCR used 60 Vbeta primers and 13 Jbeta primers. Assay: immunoSEQ multiplex PCR; the TCRdb copy retains only in-frame clones and omits some. This sample has 150,000 to 180,000 clones; 60% to 85% occur once, and the top ten carry 3% to 4%. Turning to this clone: Its specificity is not known.

Germline assignment: CDR1 SGHRS and CDR2 YFSETQ. With 0 bases removed from V and 1 base from J, the gap between germline ends came to 8 bases. The CDR3 has 15 amino acids. Sequencing input: PBMCs. This chain joins TRBV5-1 and TRBJ1-5; D gene unclear. This TCR was recovered from a woman in her 40s in good health and CMV-seronegative. The CDR3 sequence: CASSLAGESNQPQHF. The CDR3, as DNA: TGCGCCAGCAGCTTGGCCGGGGAGAGCAATCAGCCCCAGCATTTT. The variable domain in full, completed from reference TRBV5-1 and TRBJ1-5, reads KAGVTQTPRYLIKTRGQQVTLSCSPISGHRSVSWYQQTPGQGLQFLFEYFSETQRNKGNFPGRFSGRQFSNSRSEMNVSTLELGDSALYLCASSLAGESNQPQHFGDGTRLSIL.